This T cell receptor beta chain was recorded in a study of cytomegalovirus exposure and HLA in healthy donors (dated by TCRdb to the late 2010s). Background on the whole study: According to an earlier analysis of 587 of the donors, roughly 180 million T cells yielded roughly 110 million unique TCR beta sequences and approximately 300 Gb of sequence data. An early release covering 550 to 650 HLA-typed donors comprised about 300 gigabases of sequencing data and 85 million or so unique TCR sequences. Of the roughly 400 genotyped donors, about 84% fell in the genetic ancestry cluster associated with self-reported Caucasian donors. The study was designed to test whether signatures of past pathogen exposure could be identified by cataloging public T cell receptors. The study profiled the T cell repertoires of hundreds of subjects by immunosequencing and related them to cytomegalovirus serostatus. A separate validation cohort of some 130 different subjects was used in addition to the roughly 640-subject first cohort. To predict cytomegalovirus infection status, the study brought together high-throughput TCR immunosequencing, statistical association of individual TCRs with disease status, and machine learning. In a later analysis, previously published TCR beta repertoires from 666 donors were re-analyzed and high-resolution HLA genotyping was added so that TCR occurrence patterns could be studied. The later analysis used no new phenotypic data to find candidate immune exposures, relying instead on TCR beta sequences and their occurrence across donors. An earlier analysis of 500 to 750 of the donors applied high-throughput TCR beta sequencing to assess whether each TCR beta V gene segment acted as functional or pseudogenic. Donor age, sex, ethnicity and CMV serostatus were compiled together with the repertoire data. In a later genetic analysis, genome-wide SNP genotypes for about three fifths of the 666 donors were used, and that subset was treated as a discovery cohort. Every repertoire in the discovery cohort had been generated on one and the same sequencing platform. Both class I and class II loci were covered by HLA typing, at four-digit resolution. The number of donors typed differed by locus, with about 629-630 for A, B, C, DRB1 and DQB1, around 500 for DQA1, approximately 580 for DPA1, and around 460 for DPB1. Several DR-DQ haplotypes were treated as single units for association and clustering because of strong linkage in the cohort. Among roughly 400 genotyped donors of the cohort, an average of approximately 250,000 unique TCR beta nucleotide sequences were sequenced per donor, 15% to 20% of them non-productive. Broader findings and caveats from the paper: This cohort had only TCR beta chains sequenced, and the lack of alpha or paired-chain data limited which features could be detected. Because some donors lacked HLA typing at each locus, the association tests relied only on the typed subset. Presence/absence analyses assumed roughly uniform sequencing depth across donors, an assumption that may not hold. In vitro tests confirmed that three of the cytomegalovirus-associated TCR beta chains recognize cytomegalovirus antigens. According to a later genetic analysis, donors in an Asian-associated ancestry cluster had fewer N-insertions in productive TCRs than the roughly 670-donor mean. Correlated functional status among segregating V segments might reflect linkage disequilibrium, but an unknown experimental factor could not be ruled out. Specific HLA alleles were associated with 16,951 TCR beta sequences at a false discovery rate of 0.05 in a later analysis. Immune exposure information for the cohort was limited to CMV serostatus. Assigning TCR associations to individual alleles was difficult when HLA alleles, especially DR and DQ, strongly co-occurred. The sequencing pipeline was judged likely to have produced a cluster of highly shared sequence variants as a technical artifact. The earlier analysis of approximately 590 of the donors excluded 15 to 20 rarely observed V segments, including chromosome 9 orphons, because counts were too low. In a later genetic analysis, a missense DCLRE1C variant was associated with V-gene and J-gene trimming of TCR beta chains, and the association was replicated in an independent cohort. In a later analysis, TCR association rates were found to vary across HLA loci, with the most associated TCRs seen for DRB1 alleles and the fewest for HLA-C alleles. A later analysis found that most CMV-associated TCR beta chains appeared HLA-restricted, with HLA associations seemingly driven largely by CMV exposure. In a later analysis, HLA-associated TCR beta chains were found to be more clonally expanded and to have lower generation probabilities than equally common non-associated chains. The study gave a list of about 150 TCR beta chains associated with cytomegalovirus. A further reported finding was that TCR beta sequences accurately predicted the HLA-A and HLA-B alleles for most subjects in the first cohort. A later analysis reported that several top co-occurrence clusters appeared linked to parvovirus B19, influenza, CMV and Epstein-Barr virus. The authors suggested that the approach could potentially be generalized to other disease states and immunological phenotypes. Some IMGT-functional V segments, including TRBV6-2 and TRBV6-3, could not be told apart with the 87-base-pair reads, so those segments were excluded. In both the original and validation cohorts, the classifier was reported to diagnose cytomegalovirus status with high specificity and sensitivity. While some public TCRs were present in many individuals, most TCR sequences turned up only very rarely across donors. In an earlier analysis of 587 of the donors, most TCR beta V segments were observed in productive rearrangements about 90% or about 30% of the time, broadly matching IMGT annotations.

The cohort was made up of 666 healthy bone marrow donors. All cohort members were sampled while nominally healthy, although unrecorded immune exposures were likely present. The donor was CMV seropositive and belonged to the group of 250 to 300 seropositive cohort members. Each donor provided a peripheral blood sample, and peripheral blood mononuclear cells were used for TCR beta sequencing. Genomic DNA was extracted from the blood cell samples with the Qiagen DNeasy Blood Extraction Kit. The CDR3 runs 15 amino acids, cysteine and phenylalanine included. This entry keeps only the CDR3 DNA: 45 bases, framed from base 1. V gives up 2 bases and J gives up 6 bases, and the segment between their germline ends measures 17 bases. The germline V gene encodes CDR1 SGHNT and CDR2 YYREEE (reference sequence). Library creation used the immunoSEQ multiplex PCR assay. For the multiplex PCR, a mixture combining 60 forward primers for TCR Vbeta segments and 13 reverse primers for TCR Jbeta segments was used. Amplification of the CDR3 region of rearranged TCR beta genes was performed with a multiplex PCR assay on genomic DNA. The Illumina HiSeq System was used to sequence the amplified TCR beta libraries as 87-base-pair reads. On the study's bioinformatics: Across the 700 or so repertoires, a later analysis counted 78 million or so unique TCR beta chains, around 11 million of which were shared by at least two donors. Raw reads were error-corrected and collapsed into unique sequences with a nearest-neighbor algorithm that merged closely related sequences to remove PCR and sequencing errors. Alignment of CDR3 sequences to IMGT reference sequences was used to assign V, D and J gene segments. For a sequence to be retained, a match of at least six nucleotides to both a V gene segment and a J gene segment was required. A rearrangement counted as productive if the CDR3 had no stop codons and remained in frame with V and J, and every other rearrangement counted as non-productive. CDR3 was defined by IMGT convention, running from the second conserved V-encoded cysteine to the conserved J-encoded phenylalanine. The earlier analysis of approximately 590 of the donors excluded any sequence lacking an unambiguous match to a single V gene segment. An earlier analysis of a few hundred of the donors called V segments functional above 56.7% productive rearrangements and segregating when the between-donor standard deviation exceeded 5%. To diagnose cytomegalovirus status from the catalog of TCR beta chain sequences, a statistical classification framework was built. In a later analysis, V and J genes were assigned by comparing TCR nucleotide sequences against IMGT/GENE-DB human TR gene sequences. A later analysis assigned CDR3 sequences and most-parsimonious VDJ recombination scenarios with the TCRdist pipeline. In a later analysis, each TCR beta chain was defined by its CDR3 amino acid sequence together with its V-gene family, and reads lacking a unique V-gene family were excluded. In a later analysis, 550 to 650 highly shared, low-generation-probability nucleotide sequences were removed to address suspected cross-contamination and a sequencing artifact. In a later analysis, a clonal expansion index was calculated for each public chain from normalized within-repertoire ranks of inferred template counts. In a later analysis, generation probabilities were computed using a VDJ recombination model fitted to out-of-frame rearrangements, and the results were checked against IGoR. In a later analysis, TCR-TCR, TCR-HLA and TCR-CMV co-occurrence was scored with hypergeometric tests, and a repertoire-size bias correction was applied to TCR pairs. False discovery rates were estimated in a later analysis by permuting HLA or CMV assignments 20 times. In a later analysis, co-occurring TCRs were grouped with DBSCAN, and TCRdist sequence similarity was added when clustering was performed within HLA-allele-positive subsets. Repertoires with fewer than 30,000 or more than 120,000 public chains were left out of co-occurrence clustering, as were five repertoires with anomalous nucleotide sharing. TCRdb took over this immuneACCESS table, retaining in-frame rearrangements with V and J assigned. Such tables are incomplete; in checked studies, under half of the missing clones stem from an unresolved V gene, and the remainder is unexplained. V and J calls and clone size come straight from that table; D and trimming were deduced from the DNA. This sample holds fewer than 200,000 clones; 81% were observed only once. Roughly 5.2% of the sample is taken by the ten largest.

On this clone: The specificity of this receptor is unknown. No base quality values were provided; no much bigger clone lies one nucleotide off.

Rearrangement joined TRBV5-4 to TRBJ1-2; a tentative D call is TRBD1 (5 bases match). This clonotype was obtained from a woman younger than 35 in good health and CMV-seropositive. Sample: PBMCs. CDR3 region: CASSFFPLGLDGYTF. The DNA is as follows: TGTGCCAGCAGCTTTTTCCCCTTGGGGCTCGATGGCTACACCTTC.